The 26 T cell receptor beta chains below were found in one sample sequenced in a study of T cell clonality in common variable immunodeficiency. The data were produced by immunoSEQ multiplex PCR, yet TCRdb's version contains in-frame clones alone and is incomplete. This sample has about 29,000 clones and no singletons, with about 4.5% in the ten largest. The sequenced material came from peripheral blood mononuclear cells. The source is a person between 18 and 70 years old in good health.

With respect to this clone: The read stops 3 residues short of the end of the CDR3; the missing end is completed from the germline J gene. V and J are TRBV5-1 and TRBJ2-1, with 12 bases identical to TRBD2. The V and J ends lost 1 base and 9 bases, in that order; junction bases with no gene match: 14. The CDR3 spans 18 residues. The germline gives CDR1 SGHRS, CDR2 YFSETQ. CDR3 DNA, as far as it was read: TGCGCCAGCAGCTTGATACTAGCGGGAGGAGGGGGTCGAGGTGAG. This gives the protein CASSLILAGGGGRGE. The whole CDR3 region reads CASSLILAGGGGRGEQFF.

The covered CDR3 bases are TGTGCCAGCAGCTTAGATCTGTCTAGTAGTGGTGAG. Translated, it gives CASSLDLSSSGE. The complete CDR3 reads CASSLDLSSSGEQFF. V gene TRBV7-8 combines with J gene TRBJ2-1, with D hard to call. The read ends 3 residues early relative to the CDR3; the germline J gene fills the gap. Trimming removed 1 base at V and 9 bases at J, with 16 bases between. Germline CDR1 is SGHVS and CDR2 is FQNEAQ. The CDR3 has 15 residues.

This clone was picked up many times. The DNA ends 3 residues before the CDR3 does, and the rest of the CDR3 is filled in from the germline J gene. The rearrangement joins TRBV6-1 to TRBJ1-2; D call uncertain. This CDR3 is built from 16 residues. CDR1 and CDR2 (germline): MNHNS, SASEGT. The V end was cut by 0 bases, the J end by 1 base, with 12 bases between. The CDR3: CASSEAESPGNYGYTF. CDR3 bases read: TGTGCCAGCAGTGAAGCTGAATCCCCGGGTAACTATGGC.

In this sample, this clone turned up many times. The read falls 3 residues short of the CDR3 end, and the missing part is taken from the germline J gene. V usage is TRBV20-1 and J usage is TRBJ1-2, with D possibly TRBD1 on 6 matching bases. Per germline, CDR1 DFQATT and CDR2 SNEGSKA (reference sequence). The CDR3 length is 14 residues. The V gene lost 3 bases and the J gene lost 4 bases, with 15 bases spanning the gap. The CDR3 loop is CSASEGGSGYGYTF. The CDR3 DNA, read in part, is TGCAGTGCTAGTGAGGGGGGGTCTGGCTATGGC.

Of note for this clone: With the read ending 3 residues before the CDR3 end, the germline J gene is used to fill in that end. The V call is TRBV30, the J call TRBJ1-5; 7 nucleotides line up with TRBD1. The CDR3 is made up of 13 amino acids. V trimming: 5 bases; J trimming: 7 bases; junction bases outside the gene matches: 8. Germline V gene sequence: CDR1 GTSNPN, CDR2 SVGIG (reference sequence). CDR3 sequence: CAWVDRVGQPQHF. The CDR3 bases that were read are TGTGCCTGGGTAGACAGGGTCGGGCAGCCC.

At least ten counts were recorded for this clone. Read sequence stops 3 residues before the CDR3 end, and the germline J gene provides the missing end. The chain is built from TRBV20-1 and TRBJ2-7; 8 bases map to TRBD1. With V trimmed by 3 bases and J by 3 bases, 10 bases remained unmatched. CDR1 is DFQATT and CDR2 is SNEGSKA in the germline V gene (reference sequence). This CDR3 spans 15 amino acids. CDR3 sequence: CSASGLGQALYEQYF. The sequenced part of the CDR3 DNA is TGCAGTGCTAGTGGGTTGGGACAGGCACTCTACGAG.

About this clone itself: The read falls 3 residues short of the CDR3 end, and the missing part is taken from the germline J gene. The rearrangement uses TRBV6-2 or TRBV6-3 and TRBJ2-5; 10 positions agree with TRBD2. CDR3 size: 16 residues. Germline lookup yields CDR1 MNHEY and CDR2 SVGEGT. The junction had 5 bases not matched to a gene; V was cut back by 0 bases and J by 4 bases. The CDR3 here is CASSYSRLAGGETQYF. The part of the CDR3 DNA that was read is TGTGCCAGCAGTTACTCGCGACTAGCGGGTGGAGAGACC.

This clone was recorded at least ten times. The read ends 3 residues shy of where the CDR3 ends; the end is completed using the germline J gene. V is TRBV30 and J is TRBJ2-6; a weak D match, TRBD1 (5 bases). The CDR3 sequence is 15 residues long. V lost 1 base and J 2 bases, leaving 9 bases between the germline ends. Germline assignment: CDR1 GTSNPN and CDR2 SVGIG (reference sequence). The CDR3 region is CAWSDVGAGANVLTF. The part of the CDR3 DNA that was read is TGTGCCTGGAGTGATGTAGGGGCTGGGGCCAACGTC.

This clone was counted at least ten times. The read falls 3 residues short of the CDR3 end, and the missing part is taken from the germline J gene. The rearrangement joins TRBV20-1 to TRBJ2-1; tentative D call: TRBD1 (8 bases). The V and J ends lost 4 bases and 6 bases respectively, with 16 bases between them. Germline values: CDR1 DFQATT, CDR2 SNEGSKA (reference sequence). The CDR3 loop spans 14 amino acids. The CDR3 sequence is CSATRTGRGNEQFF. The CDR3 DNA, read in part, is TGCAGTGCTACCAGGACAGGGAGGGGCAATGAG.

This clone was seen ten or more times. The CDR3 extends 3 residues past the end of the read, so its final part is completed from the germline J gene. The V and J genes are TRBV7-8 and TRBJ1-1; no definite D call. Germline CDR1 SGHVS, CDR2 FQNEAQ. Trimming cost V 5 bases and J 1 base, with 8 bases left between them. The CDR3 has 13 residues. This CDR3 is CASSPDTNTEAFF. CDR3 DNA, as far as it was read: TGTGCCAGCAGCCCCGACACGAACACTGAA. Full variable domain (missing parts from reference TRBV7-8 and TRBJ1-1): GAGVSQSPRYKVAKRGQDVALRCDPISGHVSLFWYQQALGQGPEFLTYFQNEAQLDKSGLPSDRFFAERPEGSVSTLKIQRTQQEDSAVYLCASSPDTNTEAFFGQGTRLTVV.

This clone has a count of ten or more. Coverage ceases 3 residues before the CDR3 finishes, and the germline J gene fills in the end. V is TRBV14 and J is TRBJ1-2; the D gene is possibly TRBD1 (5 bases). The germline V gene encodes CDR1 SGHDN and CDR2 FVKESK. CDR3 size: 15 residues. Partial CDR3 DNA: TGTGCCAGCAGCCAAAACGGGGGGTCCGTCGGGGGC. This codes for CASSQNGGSVGG. The whole CDR3 sequence is CASSQNGGSVGGYTF.

Ten or more counts support this clone. The read falls 3 residues short of the CDR3 end, and the missing part is taken from the germline J gene. This chain uses TRBV7-3 with TRBJ1-2, with D possibly matching TRBD1 (5 bases). The CDR3 length is 15 residues. The germline gives CDR1 SGHTA, CDR2 FQGTGA. V gave up 0 bases and J gave up 5 bases, with 13 bases separating them. The sequenced CDR3 bases are TGTGCCAGCAGCTTAACGGGAGGGGAAAGTTATGGC. Translation: CASSLTGGESYG. The whole CDR3 is CASSLTGGESYGYTF.

This clone was counted ten times or more. The CDR3 end lies 3 residues beyond the end of the read and is filled in from the germline J gene. J is TRBJ2-2 and V is TRBV7-3; 11 bases agree with TRBD2. CDR1 and CDR2 (germline): SGHTA, FQGTGA. This CDR3 has 18 amino acids. V shed 8 bases, J shed 2 bases, and the junction held 13 bases outside the gene matches. CDR3 bases read: TGTGCCAGCGGTCCGGGACTAGCGGATCTAAGAAACACCGGGGAG. It specifies CASGPGLADLRNTGE. The whole CDR3 is CASGPGLADLRNTGELFF.

With respect to this clone: Germline and junction disagree at one end, which may indicate a read error. The read halts 3 residues ahead of the CDR3 end, with the missing end drawn from the germline J gene. The chain couples TRBV5-3 to TRBJ2-5; 8 bases agree with TRBD2. TRBV5-3 is an ORF, with its function uncertain. The CDR3 is 11 residues long. This CDR3 reads CSGSKEETQYF. CDR3 bases read: TGCAGCGGGAGTAAGGAGGAGACC.

This clone was observed at least ten times. Read data end 3 residues before the CDR3 end; the end is taken from the germline J gene. The chain uses TRBV20-1 and TRBJ2-5; possibly TRBD2 for D (5 bases). Trimming left V 3 bases short and J 5 bases short, with 19 bases between. Germline CDR1 reads DFQATT; CDR2 reads SNEGSKA (reference sequence). This CDR3 region has 15 residues. The sequenced CDR3 bases are TGCAGTGCTAGGCGAGGGTGGAGTTCGATGGAGACC. Translated, it gives CSARRGWSSMET. The complete CDR3 sequence is CSARRGWSSMETQYF.

This clone was found many times. Read coverage stops 3 residues before the CDR3 terminus; the germline J gene supplies the remainder. The V gene is TRBV5-4, the J gene TRBJ1-1, with D hard to call. Germline-derived CDR1 and CDR2 are SGHNT and YYREEE (reference sequence). Trimming left V 3 bases short and J 0 bases short, with 9 bases between. The CDR3 spans 14 residues. CDR3 sequence: CASSSDLMNTEAFF. Partial CDR3 DNA: TGTGCCAGCAGCTCCGACTTAATGAACACTGAA.

With respect to this clone: The observed sequence ends 3 residues before the CDR3 terminus, with the missing tail filled in from the germline J gene. The V call is TRBV19, the J call TRBJ1-2, with D unresolved. This CDR3 is 14 amino acids long. Per germline, CDR1 LNHDA and CDR2 SQIVND (reference sequence). CDR3 DNA (partial): TGTGCCAGTAGTCCTCAGCGGGAGGGCAATGAC. It codes for CASSPQREGND. The complete CDR3 sequence is CASSPQREGNDYTF. The whole variable domain, remainder taken from reference TRBV19 and TRBJ1-2, is DGGITQSPKYLFRKEGQNVTLSCEQNLNHDAMYWYRQDPGQGLRLIYYSQIVNDFQKGDIAEGYSVSREKKESFPLTVTSAQKNPTAFYLCASSPQREGNDYTFGSGTRLTVV.

This clone has only a few counts. One end of the junction does not line up with germline, which may come from a read error. The read ends 3 residues early relative to the CDR3; the germline J gene fills the gap. This CDR3 is also generated by other DNA sequences in the sample. The chain recombines TRBV18 with TRBJ1-3, with D tentatively TRBD1 (6 bases). The CDR3 has 16 residues. Germline V gives CDR1 KGHSH, CDR2 LQKENI. CDR3 sequence reads: CASSPQGPLSGNTIYF. The sequenced part of the CDR3 DNA is TGTGCCAGCTCACCTCAGGGGCCACTCTCTGGAAACACA.

This clone was seen repeatedly, ten times or more. The DNA ends 3 residues before the CDR3 does, and the rest of the CDR3 is filled in from the germline J gene. The V call is TRBV19, the J call TRBJ2-7, with 7 positions matching TRBD1. V shed 6 bases, J shed 2 bases, and the junction held 19 bases outside the gene matches. CDR3 size: 18 residues. Germline CDR1 is LNHDA and CDR2 is SQIVND (reference sequence). The CDR3 reads CASRPRIPGQRSPYEQYF. Incomplete CDR3 DNA: TGTGCCAGTAGGCCCCGAATACCGGGACAGCGATCCCCCTACGAG.

This clone was observed at least ten times. Coverage ceases 3 residues before the CDR3 finishes, and the germline J gene fills in the end. The gene calls are TRBV19 and TRBJ2-2; 10 nucleotides align to TRBD1. This CDR3 is built from 17 residues. V dropped 1 base and J dropped 6; count of bases not matched to a gene: 8. The germline CDR1 and CDR2 sequences are LNHDA and SQIVND (reference sequence). The CDR3 DNA, read in part, is TGTGCCAGTAGTATAGGGACCGGGACAGGGGAGTCCGGGGAG. Amino acid sequence: CASSIGTGTGESGE. The complete CDR3 reads CASSIGTGTGESGELFF.

For this clone: Sequencing ends 3 residues short of the CDR3 end; the germline J gene provides the rest. The J gene is TRBJ1-2, the V gene TRBV10-2, with TRBD1 as a possible D gene (6 bases). Germline CDR1 WSHSY, CDR2 SAAADI. V was trimmed by 7 bases and J by 2 bases, leaving 8 bases between them. CDR3 length: 12 residues. The CDR3 spells CASTGDNYGYTF. Partial CDR3 DNA: TGCGCCAGCACAGGGGACAACTATGGC.

At least ten counts were recorded for this clone. Coverage ceases 3 residues before the CDR3 finishes, and the germline J gene fills in the end. The chain uses TRBV5-1 and TRBJ2-3, with TRBD1 identical over 9 bases. Trimming cost V 0 bases and J 4 bases; bases outside gene matches: 6. CDR1 and CDR2 (germline): SGHRS, YFSETQ. The CDR3 has 16 amino acids. CDR3 loop: CASSLGLTGGADTQYF. The part of the CDR3 DNA that was read is TGCGCCAGCAGCTTGGGTCTGACAGGGGGAGCAGATACG.

This clone was observed many times. The read comes to an end 3 residues before the CDR3 does, leaving the germline J gene to fill in the end. The gene calls are TRBV19 and TRBJ2-1; 8 bases line up with TRBD1. This CDR3 comprises 15 residues. V lost 3 bases to trimming and J lost 7 bases; unmatched junction nucleotides: 8. Looked up from germline, CDR1 is LNHDA and CDR2 is SQIVND (reference sequence). The CDR3 reads CASSIGGQGVNEQFF. CDR3 DNA (partial): TGTGCCAGTAGTATCGGAGGACAGGGTGTTAATGAG.

About this clone: Read data end 3 residues before the CDR3 end; the end is taken from the germline J gene. The rearrangement joins TRBV7-8 to TRBJ2-1; 10 nucleotides match TRBD2. Germline CDR1 and CDR2: SGHVS and FQNEAQ. This CDR3 region has 17 residues. The V segment lost 5 bases and the J segment 3 bases; nucleotides outside the gene matches: 10. The CDR3 spells CASSPSLAGGRYNEQFF. CDR3 DNA, as far as it was read: TGTGCCAGCAGCCCTTCATTAGCGGGAGGCCGCTACAATGAG.

This clone was seen many times. The read falls 3 residues short of the CDR3 end, and the missing part is taken from the germline J gene. The rearrangement joins TRBV4-2 to TRBJ2-3; a weak D match, TRBD1 (5 bases). The CDR3 covers 17 residues. Germline lookup yields CDR1 LGHNA and CDR2 YNFKEQ. Trimming stripped 0 bases from V and 1 base from J, with 14 bases between. The CDR3 DNA, read in part, is TGTGCCAGCAGCCAAGAAGGGGTAAACCAGGGCACAGATACG. Its protein product is CASSQEGVNQGTDT. The full CDR3 protein reads CASSQEGVNQGTDTQYF.

The sample holds many counts of this clone. The read comes to an end 3 residues before the CDR3 does, leaving the germline J gene to fill in the end. This chain connects TRBV20-1 to TRBJ2-1; 14 nucleotides line up with TRBD2. The CDR3 runs 16 residues. Germline lookup yields CDR1 DFQATT and CDR2 SNEGSKA (reference sequence). Trimming took 8 bases from V and 1 from J; bases not matched to a gene: 7. CDR3 loop: CSSGTSGSGSYNEQFF. The sequenced CDR3 bases are TGCAGTTCCGGGACTAGCGGGAGTGGGTCCTACAATGAG.